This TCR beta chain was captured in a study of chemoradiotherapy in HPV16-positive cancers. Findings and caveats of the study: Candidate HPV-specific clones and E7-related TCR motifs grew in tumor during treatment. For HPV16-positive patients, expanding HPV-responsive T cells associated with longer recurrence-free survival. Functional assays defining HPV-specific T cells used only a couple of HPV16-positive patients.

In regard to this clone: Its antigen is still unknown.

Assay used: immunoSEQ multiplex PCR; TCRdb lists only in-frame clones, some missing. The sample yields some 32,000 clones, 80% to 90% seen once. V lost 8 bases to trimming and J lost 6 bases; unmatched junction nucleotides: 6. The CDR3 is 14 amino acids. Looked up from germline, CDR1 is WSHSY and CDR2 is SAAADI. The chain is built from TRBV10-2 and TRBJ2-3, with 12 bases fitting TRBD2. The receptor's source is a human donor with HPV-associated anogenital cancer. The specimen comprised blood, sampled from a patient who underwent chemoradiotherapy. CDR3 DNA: TGCGCCAGCCTAAGGCTAGCGGGGGGGGATACGCAGTATTTT. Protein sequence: CASLRLAGGDTQYF.